These 15 T cell receptor beta chains originate from one sample sequenced in a study of blood T cell repertoires in COVID-19. Assay used: immunoSEQ multiplex PCR; TCRdb lists only in-frame clones, some missing. The table includes about 180,000 clones, approximately 86% detected once. The source material was peripheral blood. The receptors shown here come from a man in his fifties or sixties with active or convalescent COVID-19.

The CDR3 spells CASRTTSVKNTIYF. CDR3 nucleotides: TGTGCCAGCAGAACGACGAGCGTGAAAAACACCATATATTTT. The chain joins TRBV28 to TRBJ1-3; D unclear. The CDR3 contains 14 residues. V was pared by 6 bases and J by 6 bases, with 15 bases between. Germline lookup yields CDR1 MDHEN and CDR2 SYDVKM.

This chain uses TRBV4-2 with TRBJ1-1; D is unresolved. The CDR3 is made up of 15 amino acids. The ends were cut back, 1 base at V and 4 bases at J, with 13 bases in the middle. Germline CDR1 LGHNA, CDR2 YNFKEQ. The DNA of the CDR3 is TGTGCCAGCAGCCAAGTTAGCAGCCCTATCACTGAAGCTTTCTTT. Amino acids: CASSQVSSPITEAFF.

V gene TRBV30 combines with J gene TRBJ1-6, with no clear D. This CDR3 comprises 15 residues. Germline CDR1 GTSNPN, CDR2 SVGIG (reference sequence). Trimming pared 3 bases from V and 0 bases from J, leaving 9 bases between. In nucleotides, the CDR3 is TGTGCCTGGAGCCCCGAGGGCTCCTATAATTCACCCCTCCACTTT. It yields the protein CAWSPEGSYNSPLHF.

The chain couples TRBV27 to TRBJ1-2; 9 bases map to TRBD1. Trimming took 3 bases from V and 7 from J; bases not matched to a gene: 6. Germline CDR1 reads MNHEY; CDR2 reads SMNVEV (reference sequence). The CDR3 spans 14 residues. The chain's CDR3 is CASSFWGQGGGYTF. Written as DNA, the CDR3 is TGTGCCAGCAGTTTCTGGGGACAGGGAGGTGGCTACACCTTC.

V is TRBV19 and J is TRBJ1-2, with D possibly matching TRBD1 (5 bases). CDR3 length equals 14 residues. V lost 4 bases and J lost 7, with 16 bases in between. Germline assignment: CDR1 LNHDA and CDR2 SQIVND (reference sequence). The CDR3 DNA follows: TGTGCCAGTAGTACCGCCCAAGGGGCGTTTGGCTACACCTTC. This gives the protein CASSTAQGAFGYTF.

The rearrangement joins TRBV20-1 to TRBJ2-1; 12 bases are shared with TRBD2. After removal of 3 bases from V and 3 bases from J, the junction contained 6 bases not matched to a gene. This CDR3 comprises 16 residues. Per germline, CDR1 DFQATT and CDR2 SNEGSKA (reference sequence). The CDR3 spells CSASALAGGHYNEQFF. The CDR3 nucleotides read TGCAGTGCTAGTGCACTAGCGGGGGGCCACTACAATGAGCAGTTCTTC.

The J gene is TRBJ2-3, the V gene TRBV6-1; TRBD1 matches at 7 bases. The CDR3 runs to 16 residues. The germline gives CDR1 MNHNS, CDR2 SASEGT. The J segment lost 6 bases and the V segment lost 0 bases, leaving 9 bases of the junction unmatched. The CDR3 loop is CASSEAGTGVLDTQYF. CDR3 nucleotide sequence: TGTGCCAGCAGTGAAGCGGGAACAGGGGTGCTGGATACGCAGTATTTT.

The chain has TRBV6-1 and TRBJ2-1; 9 bases fit TRBD2. The CDR3 runs to 17 residues. CDR1 is MNHNS and CDR2 is SASEGT in the germline V gene. With V trimmed by 2 bases and J by 3 bases, 8 bases remained unmatched. The CDR3 protein is CASSEPAASGIYNEQFF. The CDR3 nucleotides are TGTGCCAGCAGTGAACCGGCGGCTAGCGGGATCTACAATGAGCAGTTCTTC.

The chain carries TRBV28 and TRBJ2-7; a possible D gene is TRBD2 (5 bases). Per germline, CDR1 MDHEN and CDR2 SYDVKM. V was pared by 5 bases and J by 4 bases, with 9 bases between. This CDR3 region has 12 residues. CDR3 in amino acids: CASSGGRYEQYF. The CDR3 DNA reads TGTGCCAGCAGTGGTGGGAGATACGAGCAGTACTTC.

The chain joins TRBV7-2 to TRBJ1-2; 7 bases match TRBD1. The V and J ends lost 3 bases and 5 bases, in that order; junction bases with no gene match: 3. The CDR3 loop spans 13 amino acids. Germline V CDR1 and CDR2: SGHTA, FQGNSA. CDR3 sequence: CASSFDRAYGYTF. The DNA of the CDR3 is TGTGCCAGCAGCTTCGACAGGGCGTATGGCTACACCTTC.

The genes are TRBV15 and TRBJ2-1; 8 nucleotides agree with TRBD1. Germline V gene lookup returns CDR1 LNHNV and CDR2 YYDKDF (reference sequence). V lost 4 bases to trimming and J lost 4 bases; unmatched junction nucleotides: 9. The CDR3 extends over 16 amino acids. In nucleotides, the CDR3 is TGTGCCACCAGCACCCTCGACAGGGGATCATACAATGAGCAGTTCTTC. Translated: CATSTLDRGSYNEQFF.

The chain uses TRBV3-1 (or the pseudogene TRBV3-2) and TRBJ2-1; D is uncertain. The CDR3 runs 12 residues. V lost 1 base, J lost 8 bases, and 6 bases lay in between. In germline, CDR1 is LGHDT, CDR2 YNNKEL (reference sequence). Here the CDR3 DNA reads TGTGCCAGCAGCCAAGTGTCGGATGAGCAGTTCTTC. It codes for CASSQVSDEQFF.

This clone occurred a few times. This chain links TRBV28 with TRBJ1-4; weak D call: TRBD1 (5 bases). Germline V gene data show CDR1 as MDHEN and CDR2 as SYDVKM. This CDR3 is built from 15 residues. Trimming shortened V by 3 bases and J by 6 bases, and 14 bases separated the two germline ends. DNA for the CDR3: TGTGCCAGCAGTTTTCCGGGGGTTAATGATGAAAAACTGTTTTTT. Translating it yields CASSFPGVNDEKLFF.

This chain uses TRBV19 with TRBJ1-1; maybe TRBD1 (5 bases). The CDR3 has 15 residues. Germline V lookup: CDR1 LNHDA, CDR2 SQIVND (reference sequence). V was shortened by 7 bases and J by 0 bases, with 15 bases between the two germline ends. CDR3 nucleotide sequence: TGTGCCAGTACCCCAGGAGACAGCCTGAACACTGAAGCTTTCTTT. It specifies CASTPGDSLNTEAFF.

This clone showed up just once. This chain connects TRBV4-2 to TRBJ1-1; a possible D gene is TRBD1 (6 bases). Germline V lookup: CDR1 LGHNA, CDR2 YNFKEQ. V gave up 2 bases and J gave up 1 base, with 11 bases separating them. CDR3 length: 15 amino acids. The CDR3: CASSQTTGANTEAFF. The CDR3 DNA reads as TGTGCCAGCAGCCAAACGACAGGAGCGAACACTGAAGCTTTCTTT.